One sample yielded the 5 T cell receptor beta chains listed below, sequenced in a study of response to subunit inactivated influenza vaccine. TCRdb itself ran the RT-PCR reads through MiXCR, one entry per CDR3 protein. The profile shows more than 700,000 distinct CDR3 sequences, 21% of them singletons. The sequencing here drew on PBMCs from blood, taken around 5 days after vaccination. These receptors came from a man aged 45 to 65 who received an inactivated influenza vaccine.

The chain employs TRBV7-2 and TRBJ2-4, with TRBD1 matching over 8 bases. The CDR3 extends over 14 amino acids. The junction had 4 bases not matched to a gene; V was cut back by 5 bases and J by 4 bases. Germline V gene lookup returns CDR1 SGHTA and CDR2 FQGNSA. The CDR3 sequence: CASSIGQGKNIQYF. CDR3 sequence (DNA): TGTGCCAGCAGCATAGGACAGGGTAAAAACATTCAGTACTTC.

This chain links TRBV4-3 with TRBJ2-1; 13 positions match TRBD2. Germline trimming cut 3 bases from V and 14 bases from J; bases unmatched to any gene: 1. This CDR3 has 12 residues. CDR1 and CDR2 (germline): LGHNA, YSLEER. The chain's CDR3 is CASSQTSGRKFF. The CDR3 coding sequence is TGCGCCAGCAGCCAGACTAGCGGGAGGAAGTTCTTC.

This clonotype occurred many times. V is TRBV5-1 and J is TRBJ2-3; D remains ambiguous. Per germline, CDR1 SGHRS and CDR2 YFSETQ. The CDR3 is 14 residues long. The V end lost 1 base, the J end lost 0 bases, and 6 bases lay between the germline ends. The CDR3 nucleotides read TGCGCCAGCAGCTTGTTGCAGAGCACAGATACGCAGTATTTT. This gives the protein CASSLLQSTDTQYF.

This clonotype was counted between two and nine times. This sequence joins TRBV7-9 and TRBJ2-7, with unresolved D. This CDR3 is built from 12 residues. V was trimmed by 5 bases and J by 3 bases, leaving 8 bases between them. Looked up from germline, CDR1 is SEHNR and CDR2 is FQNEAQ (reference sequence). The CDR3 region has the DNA TGTGCCAGCAGCACTGCGAGCTACGAGCAGTACTTC. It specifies CASSTASYEQYF.

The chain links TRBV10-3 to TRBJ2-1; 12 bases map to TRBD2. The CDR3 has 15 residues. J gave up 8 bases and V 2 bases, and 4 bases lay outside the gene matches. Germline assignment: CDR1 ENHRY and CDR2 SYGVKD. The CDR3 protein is CAISEPSGGVHEQFF. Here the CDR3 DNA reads TGTGCCATCAGTGAGCCTAGCGGGGGGGTGCATGAGCAGTTCTTC.